This T cell receptor delta chain comes out of a study of γδ T cells in repeated Plasmodium falciparum infection. Bulk repertoires came from Vgamma9/Vdelta2+ or Vdelta2-negative gammadelta T cells flow-sorted from PBMC. The V segment lost 0 bases and the J segment 5 bases; nucleotides outside the gene matches: 18. There are 19 residues in the CDR3. CDR1 is GEAIGNYY and CDR2 is EKD in the germline V gene. The sample holds a few counts of this clone. TCRdb assigns this DNA the protein of a much larger clone, which departs from its translation at residue 9; this likely reflects a read error, and the protein shown comes from translating the DNA. TCRdb re-called clones from the multiplex PCR reads via CATT. The sample lists around 57,000 delta-chain clones; 1.7% were seen once.

The TCR sequence derives from a pool of human donors (malaria-infected and uninfected, not separated). The sequenced sample was gamma-delta T cells from blood. The chain couples TRDV2 to TRDJ1; 9 bases agree with TRDD3. TCRdb records no J gene; here it was assigned by comparing the DNA to germline. The CDR3 region has the DNA TGTGCCTGTGACACCGCGGGTGTACCGGGGGATACAGTAAGAGATAAACTCATCTTT. Translating it yields CACDTAGVPGDTVRDKLIF.